The 7 T cell receptor beta chains below come from one sample, sequenced in a study of T cell repertoires in ileal Crohn's disease. Generated by immunoSEQ multiplex PCR, the TCRdb table keeps only in-frame clones and is missing some. The sample consists of about 15,000 clones, 88% of them appearing once. The sample taken for sequencing was ileal tissue. These receptors came from an adult with Crohn's disease.

The chain joins TRBV5-1 to TRBJ1-3; 10 bases fit TRBD1. The junction had 11 bases not matched to a gene; V was cut back by 4 bases and J by 4 bases. The germline V gene has CDR1 SGHRS and CDR2 YFSETQ. The CDR3 runs to 17 residues. CDR3 nucleotides: TGCGCCAGCAGCCCCCGGACAGGGGGATCCTCCGGAAACACCATATATTTT. Translated, it gives CASSPRTGGSSGNTIYF.

The chain has TRBV4-1 and TRBJ2-3; 9 positions agree with TRBD2. The CDR3 covers 16 residues. V was clipped by 1 base and J by 1 base; unmatched bases: 3. CDR1 MGHRA and CDR2 YSYEKL come from the germline V gene. The CDR3 loop reads CASSQAIAGGTDTQYF. As DNA, the CDR3 is TGCGCCAGCAGCCAAGCCATAGCGGGAGGCACAGATACGCAGTATTTT.

This clone appeared once. V is TRBV29-1 and J is TRBJ1-3; 7 positions match TRBD1. V lost 6 bases and J lost 6; bases outside the gene matches: 11. The germline gives CDR1 SQVTM, CDR2 ANQGSEA. The length of the CDR3 is 14 residues. The CDR3 region has the DNA TGCAGCGTCCAGATACAGGGGACGGTAAACACCATATATTTT. The encoded protein is CSVQIQGTVNTIYF.

This clone is a singleton in its sample. The chain joins TRBV27 to TRBJ2-1; 7 positions agree with TRBD2. The CDR3 length is 16 residues. Germline V gene data show CDR1 as MNHEY and CDR2 as SMNVEV (reference sequence). J gave up 5 bases and V 5 bases, and 12 bases lay outside the gene matches. DNA for the CDR3: TGTGCCAGCAGTCTCCGCCGGGACTACCTAGACAATGAGCAGTTCTTC. Amino acids: CASSLRRDYLDNEQFF.

CDR3 nucleotides: TGCAGCGCCACCGGACAGGTGAACACTGAAGCTTTCTTT. It encodes CSATGQVNTEAFF. The rearrangement uses TRBV29-1 and TRBJ1-1; 7 bases fit TRBD1. V shed 7 bases and J 0 bases; nucleotides not matched to a gene: 5. Germline lookup yields CDR1 SQVTM and CDR2 ANQGSEA. This CDR3 spans 13 amino acids.

This clone was detected once. The J gene is TRBJ2-6, the V gene TRBV7-2, with 7 bases identical to TRBD2. The CDR3 consists of 15 residues. Germline V gives CDR1 SGHTA, CDR2 FQGNSA. With 6 bases clipped from V and 1 base from J, the junction kept 3 bases outside the gene matches. In DNA form, the CDR3 reads TGTGCCAGCAGTTTGGGGGGGTCTGGGGCCAACGTCCTGACTTTC. This codes for CASSLGGSGANVLTF.

The rearrangement joins TRBV5-1 to TRBJ2-5; 11 bases fit TRBD1. This CDR3 is 15 amino acids long. The J segment lost 5 bases and the V segment lost 1 base, leaving 4 bases of the junction unmatched. Germline V gives CDR1 SGHRS, CDR2 YFSETQ. The CDR3 DNA reads TGCGCCAGCAGCTTGTACCGGGACAGGGGGGAGACCCAGTACTTC. Protein sequence: CASSLYRDRGETQYF.